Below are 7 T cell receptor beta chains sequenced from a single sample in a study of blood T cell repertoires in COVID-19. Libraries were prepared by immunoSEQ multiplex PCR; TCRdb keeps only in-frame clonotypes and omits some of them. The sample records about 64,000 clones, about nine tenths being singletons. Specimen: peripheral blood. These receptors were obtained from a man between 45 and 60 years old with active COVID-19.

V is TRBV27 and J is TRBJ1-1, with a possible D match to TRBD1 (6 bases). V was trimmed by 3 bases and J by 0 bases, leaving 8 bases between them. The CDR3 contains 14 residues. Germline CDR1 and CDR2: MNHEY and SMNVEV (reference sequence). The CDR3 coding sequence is TGTGCCAGCAGTTTCGGGGGGCTGAACACTGAAGCTTTCTTT. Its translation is CASSFGGLNTEAFF.

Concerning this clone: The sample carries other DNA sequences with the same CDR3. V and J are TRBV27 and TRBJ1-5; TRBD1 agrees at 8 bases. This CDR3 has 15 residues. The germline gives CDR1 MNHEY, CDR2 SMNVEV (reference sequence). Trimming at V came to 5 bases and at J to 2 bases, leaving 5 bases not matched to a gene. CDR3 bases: TGTGCCAGCAGTCTAGCGGGACAGGGCAATCAGCCCCAGCATTTT. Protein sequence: CASSLAGQGNQPQHF.

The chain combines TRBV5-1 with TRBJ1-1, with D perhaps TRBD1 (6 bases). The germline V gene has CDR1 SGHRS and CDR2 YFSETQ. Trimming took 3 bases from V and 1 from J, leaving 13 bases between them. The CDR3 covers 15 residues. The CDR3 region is CASSSLGTQNTEAFF. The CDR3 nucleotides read TGCGCCAGCAGCTCTCTCGGGACACAGAACACTGAAGCTTTCTTT. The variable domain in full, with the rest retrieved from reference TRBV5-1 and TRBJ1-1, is KAGVTQTPRYLIKTRGQQVTLSCSPISGHRSVSWYQQTPGQGLQFLFEYFSETQRNKGNFPGRFSGRQFSNSRSEMNVSTLELGDSALYLCASSSLGTQNTEAFFGQGTRLTVV.

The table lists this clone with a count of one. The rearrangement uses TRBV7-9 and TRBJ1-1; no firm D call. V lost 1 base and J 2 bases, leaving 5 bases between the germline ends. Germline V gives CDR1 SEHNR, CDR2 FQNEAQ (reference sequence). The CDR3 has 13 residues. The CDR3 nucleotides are TGTGCCAGCAGCTTAGATCTTAACACTGAAGCTTTCTTT. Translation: CASSLDLNTEAFF.

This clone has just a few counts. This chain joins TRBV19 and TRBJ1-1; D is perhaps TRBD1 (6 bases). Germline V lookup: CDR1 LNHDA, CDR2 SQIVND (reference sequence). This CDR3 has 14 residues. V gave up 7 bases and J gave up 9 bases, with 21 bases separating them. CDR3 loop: CASIPPRGGLQAFF. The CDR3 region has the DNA TGTGCCAGTATTCCCCCCCGGGGGGGGCTTCAAGCTTTCTTT.

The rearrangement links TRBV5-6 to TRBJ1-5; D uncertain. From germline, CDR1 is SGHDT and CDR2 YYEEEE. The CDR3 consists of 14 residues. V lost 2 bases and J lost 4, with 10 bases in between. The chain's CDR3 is CASSFYAVNQPQHF. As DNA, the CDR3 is TGTGCCAGCAGCTTCTACGCGGTGAATCAGCCCCAGCATTTT.

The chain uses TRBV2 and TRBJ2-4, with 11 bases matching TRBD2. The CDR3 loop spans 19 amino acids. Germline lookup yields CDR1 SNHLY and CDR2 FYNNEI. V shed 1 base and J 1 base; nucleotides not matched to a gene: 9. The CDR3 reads CASSEELAGAVGAKNIQYF. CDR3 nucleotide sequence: TGTGCCAGCAGTGAAGAACTAGCGGGGGCCGTGGGGGCCAAAAACATTCAGTACTTC.